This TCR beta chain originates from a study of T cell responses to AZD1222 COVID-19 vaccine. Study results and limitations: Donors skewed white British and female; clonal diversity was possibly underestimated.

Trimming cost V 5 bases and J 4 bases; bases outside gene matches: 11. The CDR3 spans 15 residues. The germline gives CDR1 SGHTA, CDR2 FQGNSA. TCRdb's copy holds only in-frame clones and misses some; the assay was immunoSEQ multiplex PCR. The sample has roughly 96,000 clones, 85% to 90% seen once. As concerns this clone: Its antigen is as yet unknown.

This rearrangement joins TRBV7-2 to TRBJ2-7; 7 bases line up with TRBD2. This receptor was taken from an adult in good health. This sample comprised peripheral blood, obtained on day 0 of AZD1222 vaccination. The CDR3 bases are TGTGCCAGCAGCCTAGAATTCGGCGGGAGTTACGAGCAGTACTTC. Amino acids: CASSLEFGGSYEQYF.